The rows below give T cell receptor beta chains drawn from one sample of a study of CD8 T cells in Susac syndrome. TCRdb re-derived calls from the immunoSEQ multiplex PCR reads in MiXCR, one entry per CDR3 protein. The sample records 130,000 or so distinct CDR3 sequences, roughly 80% being singletons. Material for sequencing was CD8+ T cells from PBMCs. The receptors here all came from a human donor with multiple sclerosis. Both conserved end residues are part of each CDR3. D genes are given only for firm matches. A row's size may be missing; if present it is once, few, many or a size class.

j_call v_call d_call clone_size cdr3_nt cdr3_aa
TRBJ2-6 TRBV6-5 - - TGTGCCAGCAGTTACACTGGGGCCAACGTCCTGACTTTC CASSYTGANVLTF
TRBJ2-1 TRBV6-1 - few TGTGCCAGCAGCAGGGTCTCCTACAATGAGCAGTTCTTC CASSRVSYNEQFF
TRBJ1-5 TRBV28 - - TGTGCCAGCAGTTTCCGAGAATATAGCAATCAGCCCCAGCATTTT CASSFREYSNQPQHF
TRBJ1-1 TRBV20-1 - - TGCAGTGCTAGAGATTGGTTTGTAGGGACACCTAACACTGAAGCTTTCTTT CSARDWFVGTPNTEAFF
TRBJ2-3 TRBV29-1 TRBD2 once TGCAGCGTTACATTAGCGGGAGAGAATACAGATACGCAGTATTTT CSVTLAGENTDTQYF
TRBJ1-4 TRBV5-5 - - TGTGCCAGCAGCCCAATGGAGGGGCCCTACCCCACTAATGAAAAACTGTTTTTT CASSPMEGPYPTNEKLFF
TRBJ1-3 TRBV7-9 - - TGTGCCAGCAGCGTAAACACCATATATTTT CASSVNTIYF
TRBJ1-5 TRBV10-1 TRBD1 - TGCGCCAGCAGTGGGTTGGACAGGGGCAGTCAGCCCCAGCATTTT CASSGLDRGSQPQHF
TRBJ2-1 TRBV6-5 TRBD2 - TGTGCCAGCAGTTACGAGCTAGCGGGGGATGAGCAGTTCTTC CASSYELAGDEQFF
TRBJ1-5 TRBV11-2 - - TGTGCCAGCAGCTTAGGGGCTCAGGGCAATCAGCCCCAGCATTTT CASSLGAQGNQPQHF
TRBJ2-3 TRBV30 - - TGTGCCTGGAGTTCCTACCGTGTGGGGCAGTATTTT CAWSSYRVGQYF
TRBJ2-7 TRBV28 - - TGTGCCAGCAGTTTATTGACAGGTCCTTCGTACCTTTTCTACGAGCAGTACTTC CASSLLTGPSYLFYEQYF
TRBJ2-1 TRBV27 - once TGTGCCAGCAGTCACAAACCACAGGGAAATGAGCAGTTCTTC CASSHKPQGNEQFF
TRBJ2-3 TRBV11-2 - - TGTGCCAGCAGCATTAAGGATACGCAGTATTTT CASSIKDTQYF
TRBJ2-5 TRBV3-1 - - TGTGCCAGCAGCCAAGATCCTTGGGGATCTGAGAAGACCCAGTACTTC CASSQDPWGSEKTQYF
TRBJ1-1 TRBV29-1 - - TGCAGCGTTGAAGATCTTACTGCGGGATACGCTTTCTTT CSVEDLTAGYAFF
TRBJ1-1 TRBV30 - - TGTGCCTGGAGTAGGGGCACTGAAGCTTTCTTT CAWSRGTEAFF
TRBJ2-3 TRBV12-3/TRBV12-4 TRBD1 - TGTGCCAGCAGTTTTCTGGGACAGGGGGTTGCAGATACGCAGTATTTT CASSFLGQGVADTQYF
TRBJ2-1 TRBV13 TRBD1 - TGTGCCAGCAGCCCTGAGGACAGGGACGATGAGCAGTTCTTC CASSPEDRDDEQFF
TRBJ2-1 TRBV11-2 TRBD2 few TGTGCCAGCACGCGAGAGCGGGGGTGGGACAATGAGCAGTTCTTC CASTRERGWDNEQFF
TRBJ2-5 TRBV30 - - TGTGCCTGGAGTGATGGGTACCAAGAGACCCAGTACTTC CAWSDGYQETQYF
TRBJ1-4 TRBV20-1 - - TGCAGTGCTAGAGATAGATTCTTGCGCCAGGATAATGAAAAACTGTTTTTT CSARDRFLRQDNEKLFF
TRBJ2-3 TRBV29-1 - - TGCAGCGTTGAAGGCCGGGGGTTTTCCACAGATACGCAGTATTTT CSVEGRGFSTDTQYF
TRBJ1-1 TRBV19 - - TGTGCCAGTAAAGCGCAGGCCTTGGGGCCGAACACTGAAGCTTTCTTT CASKAQALGPNTEAFF
TRBJ1-1 TRBV27 - - TGTGCCAGCAGTTTCCTCTTGGGGGAGGGGGCTGAAGCTTTCTTT CASSFLLGEGAEAFF
TRBJ1-1 TRBV2 - - TGTGCCAGCAGTGACTCGTATAGACGGCGGAAAAACACTGAAGCTTTCTTT CASSDSYRRRKNTEAFF
TRBJ1-2 TRBV12-3/TRBV12-4 - - TGTGCCAGCAGCTCTTCCACGGACATTTATGGCTACACCTTC CASSSSTDIYGYTF
TRBJ1-1 TRBV7-9 - - TGTGCCAACAGCTTTAAAGCGGACACTGAAGCTTTCTTT CANSFKADTEAFF
TRBJ1-1 TRBV10-2 - - TGCGCCAGCAGTGAGTCCTGGGGGGCTGAAGCTTTCTTT CASSESWGAEAFF
TRBJ2-1 TRBV3-1 - - TGTGCCAGCAGCCAAGATCCGGCGTCCAATGAGCAGTTCTTC CASSQDPASNEQFF
TRBJ1-5 TRBV25-1 TRBD1 - TGTGCCAGCAGTGATACAGGGGGCGAAGGTCAGCCCCAGCATTTT CASSDTGGEGQPQHF
TRBJ1-1 TRBV28 - - TGTGCCAGCGATACTACCGACACACTCCCACTAAACACTGAAGCTTTCTTT CASDTTDTLPLNTEAFF
TRBJ1-3 TRBV21-1 - - TGTGCCACCCCGGATTGCTGGCCAGGGACTGGAAACACCATATATTTT CATPDCWPGTGNTIYF
TRBJ2-1 TRBV6-2/TRBV6-3 - - TGTGCCAGCAGTTACGACTTTACAGGGGAGCAGTTCTTC CASSYDFTGEQFF
TRBJ2-7 TRBV10-3 TRBD1 - TGTGCCATCGACACCGGGACAGGGGCATACGAGCAGTACTTC CAIDTGTGAYEQYF
TRBJ2-7 TRBV7-6 - - TGTGCCAGCAGCCCCCTGGGTTTCTACGAGCAGTACTTC CASSPLGFYEQYF
TRBJ1-5 TRBV27 - - TGTGCCAGCAGTTTATTAGCCCAGGGGAATCAGCCCCAGCATTTT CASSLLAQGNQPQHF
TRBJ1-5 TRBV12-3/TRBV12-4 - - TGTGCCAGCAGCAAAATCGGGGCGCCGCTTGATCAGCCCCAGCATTTT CASSKIGAPLDQPQHF
TRBJ2-7 TRBV25-1 TRBD1 - TGTGCCAGCAGCACCGTCACCCGGGACAGGGTCCACGAGCAGTACTTC CASSTVTRDRVHEQYF
TRBJ2-1 TRBV28 - - TGTGCCAGCAGCTTCATTGTGAGCTCCTACAATGAGCAGTTCTTC CASSFIVSSYNEQFF
TRBJ2-3 TRBV11-3 - - TGTGCCAGCAGCTTATGGGTGGACCGTTCCACAGATACGCAGTATTTT CASSLWVDRSTDTQYF
TRBJ2-3 TRBV7-9 TRBD1 - TGTGCCAGCAGCTGGGACAGGACCACAGATACGCAGTATTTT CASSWDRTTDTQYF
TRBJ2-1 TRBV29-1 - - TGCAGCGTCGTATATAATGAGCAGTTCTTC CSVVYNEQFF
TRBJ2-1 TRBV19 - once TGTGCCAGTAGTATGCTGGCGGAAATCTACAATGAGCAGTTCTTC CASSMLAEIYNEQFF
TRBJ1-1 TRBV30 - - TGTGCCTGGAGTGTACGGCGGGTCAGAATGAACACTGAAGCTTTCTTT CAWSVRRVRMNTEAFF
TRBJ1-6 TRBV19 - - TGTGCCAGTAGACCAGGACGGGGGAATTCACCCCTCCACTTT CASRPGRGNSPLHF
TRBJ1-6 TRBV6-6 - - TGTGCCAGCAGTTACTCTTGGACAGTTTATTCACCCCTCCACTTT CASSYSWTVYSPLHF
TRBJ2-7 TRBV27 - - TGTGCCAGCACCTCTTCATTAGGGGCGTTTGGATACGAGCAGTACTTC CASTSSLGAFGYEQYF
TRBJ2-1 TRBV2 - - TGTGCCAACCGGGACGGTGGGACAAATGAGCAGTTCTTC CANRDGGTNEQFF
TRBJ1-6 TRBV19 - few TGTGCCAGTCGGTGGGGAGATGCTAATTCACCCCTCCACTTT CASRWGDANSPLHF
TRBJ2-1 TRBV6-1 - - TGTGCCAGCAGTGGCCAAACAGGGAATGAGCAGTTCTTC CASSGQTGNEQFF
TRBJ1-1 TRBV7-9 - - TGTGCCAGCAGCTCCCCTACAAGGTCGAACACTGAAGCTTTCTTT CASSSPTRSNTEAFF
TRBJ1-2 TRBV11-2 - once TGTGCCAGCAGCTCCGGGACCTATGGCTACACCTTC CASSSGTYGYTF
TRBJ1-1 TRBV27 - - TGTGCCAGCAGTTGGACAGATAACACTGAAGCTTTCTTT CASSWTDNTEAFF
TRBJ1-1 TRBV13 - - TGTGCCAGCAGCCATATAGACACTGAAGCTTTCTTT CASSHIDTEAFF